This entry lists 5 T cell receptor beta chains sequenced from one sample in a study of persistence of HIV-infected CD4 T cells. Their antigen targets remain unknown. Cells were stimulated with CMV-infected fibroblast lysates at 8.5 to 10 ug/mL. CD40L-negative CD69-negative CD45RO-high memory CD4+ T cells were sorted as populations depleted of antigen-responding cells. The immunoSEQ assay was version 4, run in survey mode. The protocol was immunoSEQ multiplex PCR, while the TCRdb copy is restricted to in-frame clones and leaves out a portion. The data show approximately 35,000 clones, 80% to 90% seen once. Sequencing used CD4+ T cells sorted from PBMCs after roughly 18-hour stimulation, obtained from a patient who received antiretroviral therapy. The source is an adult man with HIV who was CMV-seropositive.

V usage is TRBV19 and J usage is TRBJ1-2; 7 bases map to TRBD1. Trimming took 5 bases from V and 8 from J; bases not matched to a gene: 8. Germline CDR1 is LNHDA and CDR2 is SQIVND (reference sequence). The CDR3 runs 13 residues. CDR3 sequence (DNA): TGTGCCAGTAGTCCCGAGACAGGGATCGGCTACACCTTC. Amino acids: CASSPETGIGYTF.

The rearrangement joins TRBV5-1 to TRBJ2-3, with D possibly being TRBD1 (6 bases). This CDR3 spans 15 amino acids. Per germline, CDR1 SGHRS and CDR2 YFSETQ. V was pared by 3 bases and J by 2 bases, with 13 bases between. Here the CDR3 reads CASSSGQTPTDTQYF. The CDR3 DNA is TGCGCCAGCAGCTCCGGACAGACTCCCACAGATACGCAGTATTTT.

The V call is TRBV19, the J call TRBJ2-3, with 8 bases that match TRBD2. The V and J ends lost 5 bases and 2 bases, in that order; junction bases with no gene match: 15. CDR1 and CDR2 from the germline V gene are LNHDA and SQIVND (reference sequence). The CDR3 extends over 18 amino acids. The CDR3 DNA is TGTGCCAGTAGTCACCGAGGTCAGGCTAGCGGGTACACAGATACGCAGTATTTT. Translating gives CASSHRGQASGYTDTQYF.

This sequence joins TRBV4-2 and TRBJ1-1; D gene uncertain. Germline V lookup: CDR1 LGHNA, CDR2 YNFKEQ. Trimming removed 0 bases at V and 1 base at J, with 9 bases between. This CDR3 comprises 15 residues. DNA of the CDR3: TGTGCCAGCAGCCAAGAGGCAGGCCAGAACACTGAAGCTTTCTTT. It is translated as CASSQEAGQNTEAFF.

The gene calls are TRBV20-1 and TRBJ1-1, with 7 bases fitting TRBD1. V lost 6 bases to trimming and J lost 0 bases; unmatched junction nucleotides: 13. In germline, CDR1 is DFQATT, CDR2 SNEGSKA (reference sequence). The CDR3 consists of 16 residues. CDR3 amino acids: CSASDAGQALNTEAFF. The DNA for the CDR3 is TGCAGTGCGAGTGATGCTGGACAGGCGCTGAACACTGAAGCTTTCTTT.